The sequence of this T cell receptor (beta chain) was determined in a study of identical twins. Study results and caveats: Surplus twin overlap in beta out-of-frame sequences was less pronounced.

Template switching, a step in the protocol, added a universal primer site, and cDNA carried unique molecular identifiers. TCRdb passed the 5' RACE reads through MiXCR, listing each CDR3 protein once. The table shows some 210,000 distinct CDR3 sequences, with roughly 15% occurring only once. This clonotype occurred a few times. Its specificity is unknown. These sequences were also reported in another study, on T cells expressing NK-cell markers. Per that study: Researchers got TCR beta repertoires out of sorted CD3+CD56+NKG2C+, CD3+CD56+NKG2C- and CD3+CD56-NKG2C+ T cells. Questions lingered over whether expanded NKG2C+ T cell clones were HCMV-specific.

The TCR sequence derives from a woman between 18 and 29 years old in good health. Sequenced material: CD8+ T cells sorted from blood.

The CDR3 protein is CAMNTEAFF. The CDR3 nucleotides read TGTGCGATGAACACTGAAGCTTTCTTT. This rearrangement joins TRBV7-9 to TRBJ1-1; no reliable D call. The CDR3 is 9 residues long. Germline values: CDR1 SEHNR, CDR2 FQNEAQ (reference sequence).